The 19 T cell receptor beta chains given below trace back to one sample, sequenced in a study of glioma-infiltrating T cells. Amplification of TCR alpha and beta CDR3 regions from RNA used iRepertoire nested multiplex PCR. MiXCR was run by TCRdb on the multiplex PCR reads, yielding one entry per CDR3 protein. The sample contains 100,000 to 150,000 distinct CDR3 sequences, less than 30% of which appear only once. Sequencing input: glioma tissue, nonneoplastic brain tissue, or PBMCs (not recorded which). The receptors here all came from a human donor with low-grade glioma or glioblastoma, undergoing nonglioma brain surgery, or in good health (not recorded which).

Notes on this clonotype: It may be a read error: a sequence one base away is much more abundant. The chain combines TRBV24-1 with TRBJ2-1, with 9 bases lining up with TRBD2. The length of the CDR3 is 15 residues. Germline V lookup: CDR1 KGHDR, CDR2 SFDVKD. Written as DNA, the CDR3 is TGTGCCACCAGTGGTTGGCGGGAGGGCCGTAGTGAGAAGTTCTTC. Amino acid sequence: CATSGWREGRSEKFF.

The table lists this clonotype with many counts. The chain uses TRBV6-1 and TRBJ2-1; D not resolved. The V gene's germline CDR1 is MNHNS and CDR2 SASEGT. CDR3 length: 12 residues. Deletions cut 6 bases from V and 6 bases from J, with 9 bases between. The chain's CDR3 is CASSQTFNEQFF. The CDR3, as DNA: TGTGCCAGCAGCCAGACTTTCAATGAGCAGTTCTTC.

This clonotype was found many times. This chain joins TRBV27 and TRBJ1-1; 11 nucleotides match TRBD1. The germline CDR1 and CDR2 sequences are MNHEY and SMNVEV (reference sequence). The junction had 9 bases not matched to a gene; V was cut back by 5 bases and J by 10 bases. The CDR3 spans 14 residues. The CDR3 sequence: CASSPEDRGRTAFF. The CDR3 DNA follows: TGTGCCAGCAGTCCAGAGGACAGGGGGCGAACAGCTTTCTTT.

This clonotype has just a few counts. The gene calls are TRBV7-9 and TRBJ1-1, with 12 bases matching TRBD1. The germline V gene encodes CDR1 SEHNR and CDR2 FQNEAQ (reference sequence). V lost 5 bases and J lost 6; bases outside the gene matches: 10. The CDR3 is made up of 16 amino acids. The CDR3 loop is CASSPNPGQGASEAFF. DNA of the CDR3: TGTGCCAGCAGCCCAAATCCGGGACAGGGGGCCTCTGAAGCTTTCTTT.

This clonotype was recorded at least ten times. The chain combines TRBV14 with TRBJ2-1, with D possibly matching TRBD2 (6 bases). Germline loops: CDR1 SGHDN, CDR2 FVKESK. Trimming cost V 4 bases and J 4 bases, with 14 bases left between them. The CDR3 consists of 15 residues. CDR3 protein: CASSPQLLAYNEQFF. The CDR3 region has the DNA TGTGCCAGCAGCCCCCAATTACTAGCTTACAATGAGCAGTTCTTC.

This clonotype was seen ten or more times. V usage is TRBV6-1 and J usage is TRBJ2-7; 9 nucleotides agree with TRBD1. CDR1 is MNHNS and CDR2 is SASEGT in the germline V gene. This CDR3 spans 12 amino acids. The trim removed 6 bases at V and 12 bases at J, leaving 9 bases unmatched. The DNA for the CDR3 is TGTGCCAGCAGCCAAGGGACAGGGTTGCCGTACTTC. Its translation: CASSQGTGLPYF.

At least ten counts were recorded for this clonotype. This rearrangement joins TRBV6-2 or TRBV6-3 to TRBJ2-1; a weak D match, TRBD2 (6 bases). Per the germline V gene, CDR1 is MNHEY and CDR2 is SVGEGT. The CDR3 consists of 15 residues. The V and J ends lost 2 bases and 8 bases respectively, with 16 bases between them. DNA of the CDR3: TGTGCCAGCAGTTACCCCGGGACTCCCGAGGATGAGCAGTTCTTC. Translation gives CASSYPGTPEDEQFF.

As for this clonotype: This CDR3 fails to terminate in the conserved phenylalanine or tryptophan, so it likely reflects a read error. The chain recombines TRBV12-3 or TRBV12-4 with TRBJ1-1, with D perhaps TRBD1 (5 bases). The CDR3 is 15 amino acids. V was trimmed by 3 bases and J by 1 base, leaving 12 bases between them. The CDR3 coding sequence is TGTGCCAGCAGTTTTTCTGGGACGGGGAACACTGAAGCTTTCTTG. Residues: CASSFSGTGNTEAFL.

This clonotype was counted between two and nine times. This sequence joins TRBV4-2 and TRBJ2-5; 10 nucleotides match TRBD1. The V gene's germline CDR1 is LGHNA and CDR2 YNFKEQ. V gave up 4 bases and J gave up 0 bases; unmatched junction bases: 5. This CDR3 has 16 amino acids. DNA for the CDR3: TGTGCCAGCAGCCGGTCCGGGACAGGGGACCAAGAGACCCAGTACTTC. Translated: CASSRSGTGDQETQYF.

In this sample, this clonotype is medium-sized. The chain carries TRBV27 and TRBJ1-1; unclear D gene. The CDR3 sequence is 13 residues long. Deletions cut 2 bases from V and 0 bases from J, with 4 bases between. Germline V lookup: CDR1 MNHEY, CDR2 SMNVEV (reference sequence). The CDR3 coding sequence is TGTGCCAGCAGTTTACTAATGAACACTGAAGCTTTCTTT. It is translated as CASSLLMNTEAFF.

As for this clonotype: A much larger clone differs by one base, so this may be a read error. V usage is TRBV12-3 or TRBV12-4 and J usage is TRBJ1-5; no definite D call. This CDR3 is 14 amino acids long. V lost 3 bases and J lost 0, with 6 bases in between. The CDR3 is CASSFVHSNQPQHF. DNA for the CDR3: TGTGCCAGCAGTTTTGTTCATAGCAATCAGCCCCAGCATTTT.

Notes on this clonotype: Germline and junction disagree at one end, which may indicate a read error. As DNA, the CDR3 is TGCGGCAGCAGCCAGGGGACAGGGGGCGAAGAGACCAAGTACTTC. Encoded protein: CGSSQGTGGEETKYF. V gene TRBV4-1 combines with J gene TRBJ2-5; 12 nucleotides match TRBD1. The CDR3 length is 15 residues. Per germline, CDR1 MGHRA and CDR2 YSYEKL.

This clonotype was observed at least ten times. The chain uses TRBV25-1 and TRBJ1-3, with D unclear. V lost 2 bases to trimming and J lost 5 bases, with 4 bases between them. The germline V gene has CDR1 MGHDK and CDR2 SYGVNS. The length of the CDR3 is 12 residues. The CDR3 sequence: CASSENRNTIYF. In nucleotides, the CDR3 is TGTGCCAGCAGTGAAAATCGAAACACCATATATTTT. Combining the CDR3 with reference TRBV25-1 and TRBJ1-3 gives the whole variable domain EADIYQTPRYLVIGTGKKITLECSQTMGHDKMYWYQQDPGMELHLIHYSYGVNSTEKGDLSSESTVSRIRTEHFPLTLESARPSHTSQYLCASSENRNTIYFGEGSWLTVV.

V and J are TRBV7-3 and TRBJ2-1; D is possibly TRBD1 (7 bases). CDR3 length: 14 residues. Per germline, CDR1 SGHTA and CDR2 FQGTGA. V was trimmed by 3 bases and J by 5 bases, leaving 11 bases between them. This CDR3 reads CASSFRRGHNEQFF. The CDR3 nucleotides are TGTGCCAGCAGCTTTAGGAGGGGGCACAATGAGCAGTTCTTC.

This clonotype was seen more than once but under ten times. V gene TRBV9 combines with J gene TRBJ2-7; D tentatively fits TRBD1 or TRBD2 (6 bases each). The CDR3 totals 15 residues. Germline lookup yields CDR1 SGDLS and CDR2 YYNGEE. The germline V and J ends were trimmed by 0 bases and 5 bases, with 15 bases remaining between them. Written as DNA, the CDR3 is TGTGCCAGCAGCGTAGCGGGGGCAATGGGTCACGAGCAGTACTTC. Translation: CASSVAGAMGHEQYF.

The sample holds many counts of this clonotype. V is TRBV2 and J is TRBJ2-1, with 7 nucleotides matching TRBD2. Germline loops: CDR1 SNHLY, CDR2 FYNNEI. The CDR3 runs to 14 residues. V trimming: 4 bases; J trimming: 3 bases; junction bases outside the gene matches: 3. CDR3 nucleotide sequence: TGTGCCAGCAGTGCAGCGGGGTACTACAATGAGCAGTTCTTC. This encodes CASSAAGYYNEQFF.

Remarks on this clonotype: A much more abundant neighbour one base away suggests this may be a read error. The V call is TRBV12-3 or TRBV12-4, the J call TRBJ2-5; D not certain. The CDR3 consists of 11 residues. V was clipped by 10 bases and J by 2 bases, with 8 bases between them. The CDR3 protein is CANGRQETQYF. CDR3 DNA: TGTGCCAACGGAAGACAAGAGACCCAGTACTTC.

This clonotype was counted at least ten times. The J gene is TRBJ2-5, the V gene TRBV20-1; 9 nucleotides align to TRBD1. The CDR3 is made up of 16 amino acids. With 6 bases clipped from V and 4 bases from J, the junction kept 15 bases outside the gene matches. Germline V gene lookup returns CDR1 DFQATT and CDR2 SNEGSKA (reference sequence). The CDR3 coding sequence is TGCAGTGCACAAAATTCCGGGACAGGGAGGAGAGAGACCCAGTACTTC. This gives the protein CSAQNSGTGRRETQYF.

In its sample, this clonotype was seen many times. One base away lies a much larger clone, so this may be a sequencing read error. The chain joins TRBV6-1 to TRBJ2-1, with TRBD2 matching 11 bases. Looked up from germline, CDR1 is MNHNS and CDR2 is SASEGT. The CDR3 loop spans 15 amino acids. J was trimmed by 4 bases and V by 7 bases; bases with no gene match: 6. This CDR3 is CASTRGTSGYNEQFF. In nucleotides, the CDR3 is TGTGCCAGCACTCGCGGGACTAGCGGTTACAATGAGCAGTTCTTC.